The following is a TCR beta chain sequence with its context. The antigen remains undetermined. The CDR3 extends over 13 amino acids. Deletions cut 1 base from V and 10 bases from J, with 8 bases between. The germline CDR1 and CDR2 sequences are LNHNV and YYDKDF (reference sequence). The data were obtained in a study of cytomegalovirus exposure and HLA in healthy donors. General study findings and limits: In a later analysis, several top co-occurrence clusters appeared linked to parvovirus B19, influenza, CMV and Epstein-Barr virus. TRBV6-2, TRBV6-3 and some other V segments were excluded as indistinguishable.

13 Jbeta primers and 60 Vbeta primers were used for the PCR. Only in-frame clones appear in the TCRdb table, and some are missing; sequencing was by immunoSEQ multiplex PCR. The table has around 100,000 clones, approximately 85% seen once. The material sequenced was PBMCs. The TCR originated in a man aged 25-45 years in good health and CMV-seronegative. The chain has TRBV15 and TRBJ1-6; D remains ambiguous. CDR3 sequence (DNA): TGTGCCACCAGCAGAGCGGGGAGATCACCCCTCCACTTT. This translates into CATSRAGRSPLHF.